Listed below are T cell receptor beta chains from one sample, sequenced in a study of cytomegalovirus exposure and HLA in healthy donors. TCRdb keeps only in-frame clones here, not all; method: immunoSEQ multiplex PCR. The table has fewer than 250,000 clones, more than 75% seen once. The sample taken for sequencing was PBMCs. All receptors derive from a man aged 35-49 years in good health and CMV-seropositive. Both conserved end residues are part of each CDR3. The order of the fields is clone size, J gene, D gene, V gene, CDR3 DNA, CDR3 protein. A D gene is named only where the DNA matches it firmly. Clone size is not always given. Where it is, it says once, few, many or a class for expanded clones.

clone size: few
J gene: TRBJ2-3
D gene: NA
V gene: TRBV27
CDR3 DNA: TGTGCCAGCAGTTTACGGGGCACAGATACGCAGTATTTT
CDR3 protein: CASSLRGTDTQYF

clone size: NA
J gene: TRBJ1-2
D gene: NA
V gene: TRBV29-1
CDR3 DNA: TGCAGCGTTGCCGGGGGGCTTAGGGGCTACACCTTC
CDR3 protein: CSVAGGLRGYTF

clone size: NA
J gene: TRBJ2-2
D gene: NA
V gene: TRBV10-1
CDR3 DNA: TGCGCCAGCAGACAGAGAAACACCGGGGAGCTGTTTTTT
CDR3 protein: CASRQRNTGELFF

clone size: NA
J gene: TRBJ2-3
D gene: TRBD2
V gene: TRBV13
CDR3 DNA: TGTGCCAGCAGCTTAGGGGGACTAGCGCCAGATACGCAGTATTTT
CDR3 protein: CASSLGGLAPDTQYF

clone size: NA
J gene: TRBJ2-7
D gene: TRBD2
V gene: TRBV6-1
CDR3 DNA: TGTGCCAGCAGTCTATTACGTAGCGGGAACGAGCAGTACTTC
CDR3 protein: CASSLLRSGNEQYF

clone size: NA
J gene: TRBJ1-1
D gene: NA
V gene: TRBV6-5
CDR3 DNA: TGTGCCAGCAGTTCAACCGGGACTCCGAACACTGAAGCTTTCTTT
CDR3 protein: CASSSTGTPNTEAFF

clone size: NA
J gene: TRBJ2-3
D gene: NA
V gene: TRBV15
CDR3 DNA: TGTGCCACCAGCCCTAGGGGGGGAGTGGGGACAGATACGCAGTATTTT
CDR3 protein: CATSPRGGVGTDTQYF

clone size: NA
J gene: TRBJ1-2
D gene: NA
V gene: TRBV19
CDR3 DNA: TGTGCCAGTAGCCTCCTGCGGGATGGCTACACCTTC
CDR3 protein: CASSLLRDGYTF

clone size: once
J gene: TRBJ1-1
D gene: NA
V gene: TRBV6-5
CDR3 DNA: TGTGCCAGCAGGGACGTAACCAGGGGCGGCACTGAAGCTTTCTTT
CDR3 protein: CASRDVTRGGTEAFF

clone size: NA
J gene: TRBJ2-7
D gene: TRBD2
V gene: TRBV6-1
CDR3 DNA: TGTGCCAGCAGACTAGCGGGAGCTCAGGGCGAGCAGTACTTC
CDR3 protein: CASRLAGAQGEQYF

clone size: NA
J gene: TRBJ1-1
D gene: NA
V gene: TRBV20-1
CDR3 DNA: TGCAGTGCAAGGAGAACTGAAGCTTTCTTT
CDR3 protein: CSARRTEAFF

clone size: NA
J gene: TRBJ2-7
D gene: TRBD2
V gene: TRBV5-1
CDR3 DNA: TGCGCCAGCAGCTCCGGACTAGCGGGAGGTAACGAGCAGTACTTC
CDR3 protein: CASSSGLAGGNEQYF

clone size: once
J gene: TRBJ2-2
D gene: TRBD1
V gene: TRBV2
CDR3 DNA: TGTGCCAGCAGTGAACTGGGACAGGGGGTTGCGGAGCTGTTTTTT
CDR3 protein: CASSELGQGVAELFF

clone size: NA
J gene: TRBJ2-7
D gene: NA
V gene: TRBV6-5
CDR3 DNA: TGTGCCACCGTCGGCGTGGGGGGACCCTCCTACGAGCAGTACTTC
CDR3 protein: CATVGVGGPSYEQYF

clone size: NA
J gene: TRBJ2-1
D gene: TRBD2
V gene: TRBV5-1
CDR3 DNA: TGCGCCAGCAGCTTATGGACTAGCGGGGATTACAATGAGCAGTTCTTC
CDR3 protein: CASSLWTSGDYNEQFF

clone size: NA
J gene: TRBJ2-7
D gene: NA
V gene: TRBV19
CDR3 DNA: TGTGCCAGTAGCGGAGGGGTAGCCTACGAGCAGTACTTC
CDR3 protein: CASSGGVAYEQYF